This T cell receptor beta chain was captured in a study of chemoradiotherapy in HPV16-positive cancers. Across the study: A couple of HPV16-positive patients' cells yielded candidate HPV-specific clones and common motifs. General observations from the study: Better recurrence-free survival went with HPV-responsive T-cell expansion in HPV16-positive patients.

This clone was recorded a few times. Its antigen is currently unknown. V was pared by 5 bases and J by 6 bases, with 19 bases between. The CDR3 extends over 15 amino acids. Germline assignment: CDR1 SGHTA and CDR2 FQGNSA. Assay used: immunoSEQ multiplex PCR; TCRdb lists only in-frame clones, some missing. The sample carries 9,000 to 15,000 clones, more than 50% recorded once. Sample collection was performed from a patient who underwent chemoradiotherapy. The TCR comes from a human donor with HPV-associated anogenital cancer. This chain joins TRBV7-2 and TRBJ1-1; D is possibly TRBD1 (6 bases). CDR3 nucleotides: TGTGCCAGCAGCCCTCCAACAGGGATGAGGGCTGAAGCTTTCTTT. Translation gives CASSPPTGMRAEAFF.